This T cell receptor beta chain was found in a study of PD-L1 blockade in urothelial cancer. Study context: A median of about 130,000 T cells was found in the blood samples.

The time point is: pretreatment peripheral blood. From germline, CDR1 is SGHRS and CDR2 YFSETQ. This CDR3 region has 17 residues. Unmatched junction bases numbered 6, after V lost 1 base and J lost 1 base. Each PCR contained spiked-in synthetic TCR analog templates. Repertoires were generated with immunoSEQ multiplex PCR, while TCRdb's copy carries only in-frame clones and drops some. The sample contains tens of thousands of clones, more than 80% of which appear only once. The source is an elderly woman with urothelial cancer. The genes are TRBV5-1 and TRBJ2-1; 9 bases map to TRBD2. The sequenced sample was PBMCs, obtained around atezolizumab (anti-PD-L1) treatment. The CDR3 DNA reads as TGCGCCAGCAGCTTGAGGGATAGCGGGAGTTCCTACAATGAGCAGTTCTTC. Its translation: CASSLRDSGSSYNEQFF.